This T cell receptor (beta chain) is from a study of a mutant IDH1 vaccine in newly diagnosed glioma. Study overall: Antecedent treatment encompassed radiotherapy, temozolomide, or their combination; the majority received both. Findings and caveats of the study: Changes to the top peripheral T cell clonotypes appeared unrelated to pseudoprogression.

Here immunoSEQ multiplex PCR was the method, and the copy in TCRdb shows in-frame clones only, minus some. This sample has about 56,000 clones; approximately 87% occur once, and the top ten carry over 1.5%. This clone has only one observation. Its antigen is as yet unknown. As for time point: week 35, safety follow-up. Each vaccine dose was 300 ug of mutant IDH1 20-mer peptide, with topical imiquimod. This material consisted of PBMCs, taken from a glioma patient whose treatment included an IDH1 peptide vaccine. The receptor comes from a man between 35 and 55 years old with glioma.

In DNA form, the CDR3 reads TGTGCCAGCAGCTTAGAGGGGGCGACTAATGAAAAACTGTTTTTT. Encoded protein: CASSLEGATNEKLFF. This chain links TRBV7-9 with TRBJ1-4; TRBD1 matches 7 bases. CDR1 is SEHNR and CDR2 is FQNEAQ in the germline V gene (reference sequence). V gave up 1 base and J gave up 2 bases; unmatched junction bases: 1. The length of the CDR3 is 15 residues.